The rows below give T cell receptor beta chains drawn from one sample of a study of T cells after yellow fever vaccination. Using its own MiXCR run on the 5' RACE reads, TCRdb lists one record per CDR3 protein. Altogether 35,000 to 55,000 distinct CDR3 sequences are present, 6% to 7% being singletons, with the ten largest covering 10%. Material: PBMCs, either bulk or a sorted T-cell subset (CD4+, CD8+, memory, or dextramer-sorted; not recorded which), obtained 45 days after the yellow fever booster vaccination. These receptors were collected from a man younger than 45 who received the YFV17D yellow fever vaccine. CDR3s include the opening cysteine and the closing phenylalanine or tryptophan. The D gene is left open where the match is weak. A clone size is listed for some rows: how often the clone was seen (once, few, many), or a class if it is expanded.

CASSPRTSGSYNEQFF TGTGCCAGCAGCCCCCGGACTAGCGGGAGCTACAATGAGCAGTTCTTC TRBD2 TRBJ2-1 TRBV27 16 many
CASSRTGGTGELFF TGTGCCAGCAGTCGGACAGGGGGCACCGGGGAGCTGTTTTTT TRBD1 TRBJ2-2 TRBV7-8 14 many
CASSQALAGARSYEQYF TGCGCCAGCAGCCAAGCCCTAGCGGGGGCTCGCTCCTACGAGCAGTACTTC TRBD2 TRBJ2-7 TRBV4-3 17 few
CASSGESSYNEQFF TGTGCCTCCAGCGGGGAGAGCTCCTACAATGAGCAGTTCTTC TRBD2 TRBJ2-1 TRBV10-3 14 many
CASSVRLADSYNEQFF TGTGCCAGCAGCGTAAGGCTAGCGGACTCCTACAATGAGCAGTTCTTC TRBD2 TRBJ2-1 TRBV9 16 NA
CSAILPGGGRSNQPQHF TGCAGTGCTATTCTTCCCGGGGGGGGCAGGAGCAATCAGCCCCAGCATTTT NA TRBJ1-5 TRBV20-1 17 many
CASRDGSYNSPLHF TGCGCCAGCCGGGACGGCTCCTATAATTCACCCCTCCACTTT NA TRBJ1-6 TRBV5-1 14 NA
CSVVGQSNIQYF TGCAGCGTTGTAGGGCAGAGCAACATTCAGTACTTC NA TRBJ2-4 TRBV29-1 12 many
CSVERDAQYF TGCAGCGTCGAACGGGATGCGCAGTATTTT NA TRBJ2-3 TRBV29-1 10 many
CSAPVGHGYNEQFF TGCAGCGCCCCCGTGGGACACGGCTACAATGAGCAGTTCTTC NA TRBJ2-1 TRBV29-1 14 few
CASSHPPSPHRDYYEQYF TGTGCCAGCAGCCATCCCCCTAGCCCCCACCGGGACTACTACGAGCAGTACTTC TRBD2 TRBJ2-7 TRBV7-6 18 many
CSASNRVGETQYF TGCAGTGCTAGCAACAGGGTGGGGGAGACCCAGTACTTC NA TRBJ2-5 TRBV20-1 13 few
CASRRTGGAYGYTF TGTGCCAGCAGACGGACAGGGGGCGCCTATGGCTACACCTTC TRBD1 TRBJ1-2 TRBV27 14 many
CASRPTPNTEAFF TGTGCCAGCAGACCAACTCCGAACACTGAAGCTTTCTTT NA TRBJ1-1 TRBV7-2 13 many
CASGGSMSQPQHF TGTGCCAGCGGCGGGTCGATGAGTCAGCCCCAGCATTTT NA TRBJ1-5 TRBV28 13 many
CSASEAQGVNEQFF TGCAGTGCTTCTGAGGCACAGGGCGTCAATGAGCAGTTCTTC NA TRBJ2-1 TRBV20-1 14 few
CASTRTENYGYTF TGTGCCAGCACCCGGACGGAGAACTATGGCTACACCTTC NA TRBJ1-2 TRBV7-9 13 many
CASSPNSGQETQYF TGCGCCAGCAGCCCCAATTCAGGGCAAGAGACCCAGTACTTC NA TRBJ2-5 TRBV4-3 14 medium-sized
CASSWTGTTDTQYF TGTGCCAGCAGCTGGACAGGGACCACAGATACGCAGTATTTT TRBD1 TRBJ2-3 TRBV5-4 14 NA
CATSDYVGGEQFF TGTGCCACCAGTGATTACGTGGGGGGTGAGCAGTTCTTC NA TRBJ2-1 TRBV24-1 13 many